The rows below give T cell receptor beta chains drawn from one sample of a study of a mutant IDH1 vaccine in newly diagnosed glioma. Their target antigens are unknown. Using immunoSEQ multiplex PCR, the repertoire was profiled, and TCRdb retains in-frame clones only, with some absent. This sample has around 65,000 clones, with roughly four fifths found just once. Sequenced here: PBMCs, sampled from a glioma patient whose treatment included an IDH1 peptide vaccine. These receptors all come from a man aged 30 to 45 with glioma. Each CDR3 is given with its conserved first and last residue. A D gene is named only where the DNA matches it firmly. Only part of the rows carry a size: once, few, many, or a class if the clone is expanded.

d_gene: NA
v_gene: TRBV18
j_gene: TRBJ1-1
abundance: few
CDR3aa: CASSPPNQQGNTEAFF
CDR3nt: TGTGCCAGCTCACCACCAAATCAACAGGGGAACACTGAAGCTTTCTTT

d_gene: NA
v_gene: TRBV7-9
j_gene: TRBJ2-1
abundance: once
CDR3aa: CASRGGGTSSNEQFF
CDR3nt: TGTGCCAGCAGGGGAGGCGGGACCTCCTCCAATGAGCAGTTCTTC

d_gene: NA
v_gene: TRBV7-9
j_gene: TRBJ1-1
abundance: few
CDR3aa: CASSLAQGDTEAFF
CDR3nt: TGTGCCAGCAGCTTAGCACAGGGAGACACTGAAGCTTTCTTT

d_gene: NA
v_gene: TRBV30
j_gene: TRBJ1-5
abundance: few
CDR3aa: CAWSLDRNQPQHF
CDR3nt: TGTGCCTGGAGTCTCGACAGGAATCAGCCCCAGCATTTT

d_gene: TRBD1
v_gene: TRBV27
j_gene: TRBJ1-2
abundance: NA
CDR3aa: CASSLSPPGQGSYGYTF
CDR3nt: TGTGCCAGCAGTTTATCGCCTCCGGGACAGGGCAGCTATGGCTACACCTTC

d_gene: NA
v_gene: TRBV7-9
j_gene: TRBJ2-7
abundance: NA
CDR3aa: CASSTRGYYEQYF
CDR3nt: TGTGCCAGCAGCACCAGGGGTTACTACGAGCAGTACTTC

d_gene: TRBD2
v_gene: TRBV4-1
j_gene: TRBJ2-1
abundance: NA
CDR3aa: CASSRGLAGAPYNEQFF
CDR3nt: TGCGCCAGCAGCCGGGGACTAGCGGGGGCCCCCTACAATGAGCAGTTCTTC

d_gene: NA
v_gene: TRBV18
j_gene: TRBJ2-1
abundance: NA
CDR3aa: CASSLEDPPGSTSWDEQFF
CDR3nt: TGTGCCAGCTCACTTGAAGATCCACCGGGGTCTACATCCTGGGATGAGCAGTTCTTC

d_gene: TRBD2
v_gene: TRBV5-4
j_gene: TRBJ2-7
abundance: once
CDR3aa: CASSRTSGLSYEQYF
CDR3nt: TGTGCCAGCAGCCGGACTAGCGGGCTTTCCTACGAGCAGTACTTC

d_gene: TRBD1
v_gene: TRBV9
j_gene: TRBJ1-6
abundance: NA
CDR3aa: CASSVQTGGNSPLHF
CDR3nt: TGTGCCAGCAGCGTACAGACAGGGGGAAATTCACCCCTCCACTTT

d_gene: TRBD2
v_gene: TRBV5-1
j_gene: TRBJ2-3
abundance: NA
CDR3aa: CASSLVLAGGTDTQYF
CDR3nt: TGCGCCAGCAGCTTGGTACTAGCGGGGGGCACAGATACGCAGTATTTT

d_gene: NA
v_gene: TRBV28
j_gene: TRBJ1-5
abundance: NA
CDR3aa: CASSFQQPQHF
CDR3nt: TGTGCCAGCAGTTTTCAGCAGCCCCAGCATTTT

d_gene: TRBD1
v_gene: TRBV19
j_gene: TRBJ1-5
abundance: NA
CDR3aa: CASSIRTGGNQPQHF
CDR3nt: TGTGCCAGTAGTATTAGGACAGGGGGCAATCAGCCCCAGCATTTT

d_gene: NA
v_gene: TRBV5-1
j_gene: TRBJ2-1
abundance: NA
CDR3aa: CASRGVNEQFF
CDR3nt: TGCGCCAGCAGAGGGGTCAATGAGCAGTTCTTC

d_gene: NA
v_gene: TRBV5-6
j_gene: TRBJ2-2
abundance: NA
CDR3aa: CASSLGTSRNTGELFF
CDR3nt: TGTGCCAGCAGCTTGGGTACTAGCCGAAACACCGGGGAGCTGTTTTTT

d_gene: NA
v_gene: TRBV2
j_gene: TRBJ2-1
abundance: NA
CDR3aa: CASSLGTYNEQFF
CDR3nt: TGTGCCAGCAGTCTTGGCACATACAATGAGCAGTTCTTC

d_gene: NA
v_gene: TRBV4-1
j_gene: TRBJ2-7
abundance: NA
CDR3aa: CASRPGFSSYEQYF
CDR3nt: TGCGCCAGCAGACCAGGATTCTCCTCCTACGAGCAGTACTTC

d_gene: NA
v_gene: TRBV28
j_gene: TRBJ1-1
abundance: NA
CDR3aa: CASKDSTGNTEAFF
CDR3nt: TGTGCCAGCAAAGATTCGACGGGAAACACTGAAGCTTTCTTT

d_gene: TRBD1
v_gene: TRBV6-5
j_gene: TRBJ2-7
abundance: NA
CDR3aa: CASSYLPGGFYEQYF
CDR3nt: TGTGCCAGCAGTTATTTACCAGGGGGTTTTTACGAGCAGTACTTC

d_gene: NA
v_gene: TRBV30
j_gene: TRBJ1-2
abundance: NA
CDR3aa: CAWSVTGYGYTF
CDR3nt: TGTGCCTGGAGTGTTACCGGCTATGGCTACACCTTC

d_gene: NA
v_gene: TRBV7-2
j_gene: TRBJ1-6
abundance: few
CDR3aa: CASSPYDSPLHF
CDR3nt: TGTGCCAGCAGCCCGTACGATTCACCCCTCCACTTT

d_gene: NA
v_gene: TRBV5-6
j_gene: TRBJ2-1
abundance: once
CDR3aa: CASSSGPLPYNEQFF
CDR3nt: TGTGCCAGCAGCTCCGGACCGCTCCCCTACAATGAGCAGTTCTTC

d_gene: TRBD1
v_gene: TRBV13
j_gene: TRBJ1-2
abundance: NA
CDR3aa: CASSTGGGVSGYTF
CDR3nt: TGTGCCAGCAGCACCGGAGGGGGCGTGAGTGGCTACACCTTC

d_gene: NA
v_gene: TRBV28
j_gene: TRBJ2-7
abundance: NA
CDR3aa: CASSSSYEQYF
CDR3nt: TGTGCCAGCAGCAGCAGCTACGAGCAGTACTTC

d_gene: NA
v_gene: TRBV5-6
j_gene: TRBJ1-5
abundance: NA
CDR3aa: CASSWGGPSNQPQHF
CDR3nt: TGTGCCAGCAGCTGGGGGGGGCCGAGCAATCAGCCCCAGCATTTT

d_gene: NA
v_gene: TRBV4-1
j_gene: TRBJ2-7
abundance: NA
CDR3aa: CASSQLSPYEQYF
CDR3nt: TGCGCCAGCAGCCAACTCAGCCCCTACGAGCAGTACTTC

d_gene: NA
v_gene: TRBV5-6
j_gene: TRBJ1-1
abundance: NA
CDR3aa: CASSLRTYMNTEAFF
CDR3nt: TGTGCCAGCAGCTTGCGAACTTATATGAACACTGAAGCTTTCTTT

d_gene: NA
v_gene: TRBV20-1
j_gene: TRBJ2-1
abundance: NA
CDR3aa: CSARKQDLFF
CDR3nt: TGCAGTGCTAGGAAGCAGGATTTGTTCTTC

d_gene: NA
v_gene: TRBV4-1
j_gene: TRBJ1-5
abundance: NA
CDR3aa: CASSLVGVRQPQHF
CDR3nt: TGCGCCAGCAGCCTAGTGGGGGTGCGTCAGCCCCAGCATTTT

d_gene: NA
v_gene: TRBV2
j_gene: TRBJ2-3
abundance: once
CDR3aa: CASSGQYDTDTQYF
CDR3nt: TGTGCCAGCAGTGGACAGTATGACACAGATACGCAGTATTTT

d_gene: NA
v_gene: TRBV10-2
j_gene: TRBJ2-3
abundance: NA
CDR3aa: CASMGASWASTDTQYF
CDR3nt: TGCGCCAGCATGGGAGCTAGCTGGGCTAGCACAGATACGCAGTATTTT

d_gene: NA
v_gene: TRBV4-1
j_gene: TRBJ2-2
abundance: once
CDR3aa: CASSHPRTGVPGELFF
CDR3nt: TGCGCCAGCAGCCACCCCCGCACCGGGGTACCCGGGGAGCTGTTTTTT

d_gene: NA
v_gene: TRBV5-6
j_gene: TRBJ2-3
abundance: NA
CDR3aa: CASSLVPGASTDTQYF
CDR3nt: TGTGCCAGCAGCTTGGTCCCAGGAGCTAGCACAGATACGCAGTATTTT

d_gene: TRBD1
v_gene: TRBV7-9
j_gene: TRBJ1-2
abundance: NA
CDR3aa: CASSLADSGTGPNGYTF
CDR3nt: TGTGCCAGCAGCTTAGCTGACTCCGGGACAGGGCCCAATGGCTACACCTTC

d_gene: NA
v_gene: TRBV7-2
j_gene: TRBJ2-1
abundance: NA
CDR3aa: CASSSRGSSYNEQFF
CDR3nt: TGTGCCAGCAGCTCCCGGGGGAGCTCCTACAATGAGCAGTTCTTC

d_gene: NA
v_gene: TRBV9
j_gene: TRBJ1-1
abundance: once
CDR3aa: CASSPPGSREAFF
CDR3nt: TGTGCCAGCAGCCCCCCGGGCTCGAGGGAAGCTTTCTTT

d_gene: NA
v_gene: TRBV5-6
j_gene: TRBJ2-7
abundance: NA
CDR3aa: CASSSPEGEGTYEQYF
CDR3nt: TGTGCCAGCAGCTCTCCCGAGGGGGAGGGTACCTACGAGCAGTACTTC

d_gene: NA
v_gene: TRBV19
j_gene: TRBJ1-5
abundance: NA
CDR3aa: CASSIQNQPQHF
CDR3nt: TGTGCCAGTAGTATCCAGAATCAGCCCCAGCATTTT

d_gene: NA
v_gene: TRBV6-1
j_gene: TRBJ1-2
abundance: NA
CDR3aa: CASSRDPGINGYTF
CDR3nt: TGTGCCAGCAGCCGGGACCCGGGGATCAATGGCTACACCTTC

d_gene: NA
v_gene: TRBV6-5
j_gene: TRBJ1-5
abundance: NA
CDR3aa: CASSYSMANQPQHF
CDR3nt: TGTGCCAGCAGTTACTCGATGGCAAATCAGCCCCAGCATTTT

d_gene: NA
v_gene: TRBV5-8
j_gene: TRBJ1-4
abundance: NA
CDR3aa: CASSPPSGALHSSKLFF
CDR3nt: TGTGCCAGCAGCCCACCATCTGGGGCACTACATTCCTCAAAACTGTTTTTT

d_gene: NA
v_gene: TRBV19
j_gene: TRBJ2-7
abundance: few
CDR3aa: CASSMRGDGPYEQYF
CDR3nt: TGTGCCAGTAGTATGCGGGGCGACGGACCCTACGAGCAGTACTTC

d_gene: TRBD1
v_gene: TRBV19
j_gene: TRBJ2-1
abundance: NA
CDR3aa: CASTTGTGGPLPYNEQFF
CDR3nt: TGTGCCAGTACCACGGGAACAGGGGGCCCCTTGCCTTACAATGAGCAGTTCTTC

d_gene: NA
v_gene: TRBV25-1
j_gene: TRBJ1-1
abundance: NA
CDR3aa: CASRPTVRSEAFF
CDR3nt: TGTGCCAGCAGACCGACTGTTAGGAGCGAAGCTTTCTTT

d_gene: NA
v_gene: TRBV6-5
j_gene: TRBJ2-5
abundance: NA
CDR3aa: CASSYHSSLGTQYF
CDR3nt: TGTGCCAGCAGTTACCACAGTTCGTTGGGGACCCAGTACTTC

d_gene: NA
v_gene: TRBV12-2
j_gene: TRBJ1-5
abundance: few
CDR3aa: CASRLCTGGFYTQPQHF
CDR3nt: TGTGCAAGTCGCTTATGCACAGGGGGCTTCTATACGCAGCCCCAGCATTTT

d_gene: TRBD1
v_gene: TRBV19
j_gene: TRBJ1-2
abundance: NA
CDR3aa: CASSIDRGRNYGYTF
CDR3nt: TGTGCCAGTAGTATTGACAGGGGGCGCAACTATGGCTACACCTTC